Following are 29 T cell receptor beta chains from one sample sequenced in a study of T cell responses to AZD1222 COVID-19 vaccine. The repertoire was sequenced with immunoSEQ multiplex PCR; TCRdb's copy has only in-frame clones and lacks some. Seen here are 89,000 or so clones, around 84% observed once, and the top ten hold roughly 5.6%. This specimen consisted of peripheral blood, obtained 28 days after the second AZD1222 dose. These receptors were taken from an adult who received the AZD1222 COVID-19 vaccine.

The CDR3 region is CASSLYQGQGQTQYF. CDR3 coding DNA: TGTGCCAGCAGCCTGTATCAAGGACAGGGACAAACGCAGTATTTT. The chain couples TRBV7-3 to TRBJ2-3; 8 bases align to TRBD1. The V segment lost 5 bases and the J segment 9 bases; nucleotides outside the gene matches: 13. CDR1 is SGHTA and CDR2 is FQGTGA in the germline V gene. The CDR3 totals 15 residues.

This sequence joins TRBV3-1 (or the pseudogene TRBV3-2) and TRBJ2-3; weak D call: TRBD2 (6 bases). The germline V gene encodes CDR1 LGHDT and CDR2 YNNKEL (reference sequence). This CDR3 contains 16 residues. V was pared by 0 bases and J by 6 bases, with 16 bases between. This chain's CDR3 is CASSQDWSWRADTQYF. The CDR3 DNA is TGTGCCAGCAGCCAAGATTGGAGCTGGAGGGCTGATACGCAGTATTTT.

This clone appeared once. This CDR3 is CASSLQGGSYTF. The CDR3 DNA is TGTGCCAGCAGCTTACAGGGCGGGAGCTACACCTTC. The chain combines TRBV7-2 with TRBJ1-2, with D possibly matching TRBD1 (5 bases). Germline V gene lookup returns CDR1 SGHTA and CDR2 FQGNSA. CDR3 length: 12 amino acids. Trimming took 2 bases from V and 9 from J, leaving 10 bases between them.

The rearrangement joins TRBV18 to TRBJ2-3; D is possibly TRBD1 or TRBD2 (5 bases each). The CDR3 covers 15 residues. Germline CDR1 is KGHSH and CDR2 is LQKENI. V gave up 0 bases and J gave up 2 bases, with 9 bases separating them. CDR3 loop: CASSPPGLATDTQYF. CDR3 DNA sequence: TGTGCCAGCTCACCACCGGGGCTAGCCACAGATACGCAGTATTTT. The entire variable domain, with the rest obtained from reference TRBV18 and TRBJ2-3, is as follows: NAGVMQNPRHLVRRRGQEARLRCSPMKGHSHVYWYRQLPEEGLKFMVYLQKENIIDESGMPKERFSAEFPKEGPSILRIQQVVRGDSAAYFCASSPPGLATDTQYFGPGTRLTVL.

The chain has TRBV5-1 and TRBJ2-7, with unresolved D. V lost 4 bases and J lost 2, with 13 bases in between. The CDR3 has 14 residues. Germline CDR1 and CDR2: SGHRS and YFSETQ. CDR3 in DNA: TGCGCCAGCAGCACCGTCCCTGGGGCCTACGAGCAGTACTTC. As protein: CASSTVPGAYEQYF.

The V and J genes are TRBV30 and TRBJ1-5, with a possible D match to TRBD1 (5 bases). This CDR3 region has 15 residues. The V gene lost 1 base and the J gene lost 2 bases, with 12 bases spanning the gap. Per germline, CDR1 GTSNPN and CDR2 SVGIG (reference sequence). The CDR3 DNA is TGTGCCTGGAGTGGGGGCGGTCGGCGCAATCAGCCCCAGCATTTT. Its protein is CAWSGGGRRNQPQHF.

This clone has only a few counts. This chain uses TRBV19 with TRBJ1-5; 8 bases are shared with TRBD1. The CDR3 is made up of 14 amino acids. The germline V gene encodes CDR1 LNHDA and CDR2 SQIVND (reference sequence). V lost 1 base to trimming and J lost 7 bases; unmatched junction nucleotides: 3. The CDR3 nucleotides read TGTGCCAGTAGTATAGTGGGGACAGGCCAGCCCCAGCATTTT. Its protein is CASSIVGTGQPQHF.

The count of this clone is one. The chain's CDR3 is CASSPPTSGHTDTQYF. DNA of the CDR3: TGTGCCAGCAGCCCCCCGACTAGCGGGCATACAGATACGCAGTATTTT. The V gene is TRBV7-8, the J gene TRBJ2-3; 10 bases align to TRBD2. Looked up from germline, CDR1 is SGHVS and CDR2 is FQNEAQ. V gave up 5 bases and J gave up 3 bases; unmatched junction bases: 8. This CDR3 is 16 amino acids long.

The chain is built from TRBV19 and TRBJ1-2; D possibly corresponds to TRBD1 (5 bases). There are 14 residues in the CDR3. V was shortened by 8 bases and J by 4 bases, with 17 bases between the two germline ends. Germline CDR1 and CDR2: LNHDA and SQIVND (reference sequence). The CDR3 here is CASGDSYGGYGYTF. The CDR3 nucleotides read TGTGCCAGTGGAGACAGTTACGGGGGCTATGGCTACACCTTC.

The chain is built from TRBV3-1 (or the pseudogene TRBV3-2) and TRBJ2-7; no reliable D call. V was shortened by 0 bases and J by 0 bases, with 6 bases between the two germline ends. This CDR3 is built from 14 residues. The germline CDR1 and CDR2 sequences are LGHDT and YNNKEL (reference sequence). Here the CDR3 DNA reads TGTGCCAGCAGCCAAGATCTGGTCTCCTACGAGCAGTACTTC. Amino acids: CASSQDLVSYEQYF.

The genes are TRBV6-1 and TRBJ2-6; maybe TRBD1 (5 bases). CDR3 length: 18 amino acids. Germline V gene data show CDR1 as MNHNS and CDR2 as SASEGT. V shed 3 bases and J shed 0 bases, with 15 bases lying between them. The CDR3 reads CASSDGGRVSSGANVLTF. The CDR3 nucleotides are TGTGCCAGCAGTGACGGCGGCAGGGTGTCCTCTGGGGCCAACGTCCTGACTTTC.

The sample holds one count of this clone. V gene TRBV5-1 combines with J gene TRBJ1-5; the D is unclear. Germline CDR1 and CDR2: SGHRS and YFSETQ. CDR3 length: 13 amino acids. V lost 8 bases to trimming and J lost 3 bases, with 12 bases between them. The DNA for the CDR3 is TGCGCCAGTCACCGGACCCCCAATCAGCCCCAGCATTTT. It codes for CASHRTPNQPQHF.

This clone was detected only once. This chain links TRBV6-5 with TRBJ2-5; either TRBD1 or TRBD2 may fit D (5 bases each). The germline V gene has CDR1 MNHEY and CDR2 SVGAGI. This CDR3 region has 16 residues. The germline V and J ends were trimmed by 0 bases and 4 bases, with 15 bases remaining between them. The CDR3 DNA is TGTGCCAGCAGTTACTCGAGAGGGGAATTTGGAGAGACCCAGTACTTC. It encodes CASSYSRGEFGETQYF.

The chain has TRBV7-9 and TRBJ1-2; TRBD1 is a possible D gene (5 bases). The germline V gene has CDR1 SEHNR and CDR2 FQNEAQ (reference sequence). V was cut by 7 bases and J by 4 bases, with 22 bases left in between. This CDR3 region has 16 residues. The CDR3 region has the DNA TGTGCCAGCACCGCAACGACAGAGGGGATGGGCTATGGCTACACCTTC. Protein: CASTATTEGMGYGYTF.

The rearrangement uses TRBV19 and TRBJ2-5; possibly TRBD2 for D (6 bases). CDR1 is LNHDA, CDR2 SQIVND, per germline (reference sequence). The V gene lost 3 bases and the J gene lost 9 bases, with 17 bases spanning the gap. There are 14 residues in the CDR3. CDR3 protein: CASSMGQAWEAQYF. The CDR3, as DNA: TGTGCCAGTAGTATGGGGCAGGCGTGGGAGGCCCAGTACTTC.

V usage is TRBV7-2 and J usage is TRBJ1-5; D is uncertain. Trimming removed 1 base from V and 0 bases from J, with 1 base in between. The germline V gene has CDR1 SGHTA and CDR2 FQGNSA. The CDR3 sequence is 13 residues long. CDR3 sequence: CASSLDSNQPQHF. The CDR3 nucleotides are TGTGCCAGCAGCTTAGATAGCAATCAGCCCCAGCATTTT.

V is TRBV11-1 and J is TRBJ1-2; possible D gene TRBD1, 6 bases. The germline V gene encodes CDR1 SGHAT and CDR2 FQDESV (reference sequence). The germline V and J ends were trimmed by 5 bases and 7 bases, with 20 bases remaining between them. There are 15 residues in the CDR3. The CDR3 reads CASSPYRDVQGGYTF. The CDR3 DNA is TGTGCCAGCAGCCCATACAGGGATGTCCAGGGTGGCTACACCTTC.

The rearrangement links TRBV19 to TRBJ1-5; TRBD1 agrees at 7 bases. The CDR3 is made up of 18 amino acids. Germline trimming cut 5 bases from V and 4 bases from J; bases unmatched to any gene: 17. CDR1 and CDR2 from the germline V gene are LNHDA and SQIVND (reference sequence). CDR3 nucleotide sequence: TGTGCCAGTAGTTTGTTTTGGTCAGGGGGTGATACAAATCAGCCCCAGCATTTT. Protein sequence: CASSLFWSGGDTNQPQHF. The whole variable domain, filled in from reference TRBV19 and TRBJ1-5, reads DGGITQSPKYLFRKEGQNVTLSCEQNLNHDAMYWYRQDPGQGLRLIYYSQIVNDFQKGDIAEGYSVSREKKESFPLTVTSAQKNPTAFYLCASSLFWSGGDTNQPQHFGDGTRLSIL.

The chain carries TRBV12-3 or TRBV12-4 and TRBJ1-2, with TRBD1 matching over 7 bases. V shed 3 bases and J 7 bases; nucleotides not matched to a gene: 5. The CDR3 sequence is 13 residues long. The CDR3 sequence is CASSFEGAGGYTF. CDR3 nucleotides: TGTGCCAGCAGTTTCGAGGGGGCTGGTGGCTACACCTTC.

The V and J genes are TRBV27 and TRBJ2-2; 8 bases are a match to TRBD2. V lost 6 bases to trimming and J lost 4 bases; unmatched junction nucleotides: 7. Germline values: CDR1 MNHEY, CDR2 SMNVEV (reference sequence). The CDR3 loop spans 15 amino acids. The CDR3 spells CASSPREGGTGELFF. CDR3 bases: TGTGCCAGCAGCCCCCGGGAGGGAGGCACCGGGGAGCTGTTTTTT.

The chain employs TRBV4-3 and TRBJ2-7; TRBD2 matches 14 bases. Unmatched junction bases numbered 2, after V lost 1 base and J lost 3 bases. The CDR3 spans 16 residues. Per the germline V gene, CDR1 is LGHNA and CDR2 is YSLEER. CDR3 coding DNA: TGCGCCAGCAGCCAAGCGGGGACTAGCGGGAGCTACGAGCAGTACTTC. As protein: CASSQAGTSGSYEQYF.

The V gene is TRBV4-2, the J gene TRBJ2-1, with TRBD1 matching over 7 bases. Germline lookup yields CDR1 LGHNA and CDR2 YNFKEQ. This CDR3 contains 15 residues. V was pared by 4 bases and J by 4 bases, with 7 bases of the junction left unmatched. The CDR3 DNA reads TGTGCCAGCAGCCTAGAGGGACAGCTATACAATGAGCAGTTCTTC. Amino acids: CASSLEGQLYNEQFF.

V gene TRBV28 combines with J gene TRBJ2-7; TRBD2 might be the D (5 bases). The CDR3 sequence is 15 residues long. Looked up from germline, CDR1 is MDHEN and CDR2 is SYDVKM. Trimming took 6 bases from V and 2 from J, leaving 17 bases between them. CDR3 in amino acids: CASSTTSGSTYEQYF. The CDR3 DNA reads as TGTGCCAGCAGCACCACCTCGGGGTCAACCTACGAGCAGTACTTC.

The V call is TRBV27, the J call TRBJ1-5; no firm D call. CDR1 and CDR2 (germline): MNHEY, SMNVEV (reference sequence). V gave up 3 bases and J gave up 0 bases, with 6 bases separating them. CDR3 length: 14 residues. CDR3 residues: CASSLENSNQPQHF. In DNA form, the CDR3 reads TGTGCCAGCAGTTTGGAGAATAGCAATCAGCCCCAGCATTTT.

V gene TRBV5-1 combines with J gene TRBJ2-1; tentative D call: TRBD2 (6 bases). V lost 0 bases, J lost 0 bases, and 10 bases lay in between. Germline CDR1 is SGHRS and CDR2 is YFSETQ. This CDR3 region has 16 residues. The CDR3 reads CASSLVPGDSYNEQFF. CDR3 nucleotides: TGCGCCAGCAGCTTGGTTCCGGGGGACTCCTACAATGAGCAGTTCTTC.

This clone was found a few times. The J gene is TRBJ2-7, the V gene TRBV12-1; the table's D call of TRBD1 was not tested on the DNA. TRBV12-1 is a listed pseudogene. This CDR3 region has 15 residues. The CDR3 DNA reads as TGTGCCAGCAGCCCGGACAGGGGGAAGCCCTACGAGCAGTACTTC. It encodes CASSPDRGKPYEQYF.

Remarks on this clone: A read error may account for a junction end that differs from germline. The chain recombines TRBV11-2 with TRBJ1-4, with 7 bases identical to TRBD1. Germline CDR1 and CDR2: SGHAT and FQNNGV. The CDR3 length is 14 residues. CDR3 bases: TGTGCCAGCAGCACGAGGGGGCGAGATGAGAAACTGTTTTTT. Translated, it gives CASSTRGRDEKLFF.

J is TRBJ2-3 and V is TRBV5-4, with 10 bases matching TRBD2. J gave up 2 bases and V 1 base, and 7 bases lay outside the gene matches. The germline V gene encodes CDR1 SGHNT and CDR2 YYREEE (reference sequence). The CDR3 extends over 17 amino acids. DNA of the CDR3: TGTGCCAGCAGCTTGAGGCTAGCGGGGGCCACCACAGATACGCAGTATTTT. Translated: CASSLRLAGATTDTQYF. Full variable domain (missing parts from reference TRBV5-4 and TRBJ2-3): ETGVTQSPTHLIKTRGQQVTLRCSSQSGHNTVSWYQQALGQGPQFIFQYYREEENGRGNFPPRFSGLQFPNYSSELNVNALELDDSALYLCASSLRLAGATTDTQYFGPGTRLTVL.

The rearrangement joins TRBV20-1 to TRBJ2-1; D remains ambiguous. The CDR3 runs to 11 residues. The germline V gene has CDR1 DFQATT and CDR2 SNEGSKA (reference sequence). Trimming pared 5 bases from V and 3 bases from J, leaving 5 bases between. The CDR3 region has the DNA TGCAGTGCTCGGTTCTACAATGAGCAGTTCTTC. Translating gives CSARFYNEQFF.